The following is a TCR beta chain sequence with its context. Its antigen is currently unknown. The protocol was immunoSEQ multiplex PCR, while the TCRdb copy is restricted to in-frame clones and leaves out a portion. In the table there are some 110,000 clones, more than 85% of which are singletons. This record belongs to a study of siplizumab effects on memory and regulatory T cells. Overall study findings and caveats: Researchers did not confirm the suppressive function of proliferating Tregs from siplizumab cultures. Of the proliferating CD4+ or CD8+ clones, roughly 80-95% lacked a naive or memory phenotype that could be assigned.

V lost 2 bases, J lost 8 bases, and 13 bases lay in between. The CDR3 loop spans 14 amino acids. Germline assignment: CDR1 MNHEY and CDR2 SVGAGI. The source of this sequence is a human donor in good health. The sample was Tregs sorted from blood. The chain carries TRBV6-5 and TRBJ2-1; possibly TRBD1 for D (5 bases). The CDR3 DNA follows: TGTGCCAGCAGTTACGGGGCAGGGTCGTATGAGCAGTTCTTC. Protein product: CASSYGAGSYEQFF.